These T cell receptor beta chains were read from a single sample in a study of T cell responses to AZD1222 COVID-19 vaccine. Clones were read by immunoSEQ multiplex PCR, and TCRdb kept only the in-frame ones, dropping some. The table has roughly 97,000 clones, approximately 88% seen once. The sample here was peripheral blood, taken on day 0 of AZD1222 vaccination. Receptor source: an adult in good health. CDR3s include the opening cysteine and the closing phenylalanine or tryptophan. The D gene is left open where the match is weak. Clone size is given for some rows only: seen once, a few or many times, or a class if the clone is expanded.

cdr3_length	clone_size	v_call	j_call	d_call	cdr3_aa	cdr3_nt
15	once	TRBV14	TRBJ2-7	.	CASSQGVKGLYEQYF	TGTGCCAGCAGCCAGGGAGTGAAGGGCCTCTACGAGCAGTACTTC
13	.	TRBV28	TRBJ2-1	TRBD2	CASSLNSAGLRFF	TGTGCCAGCAGTTTAAATTCAGCGGGGCTAAGGTTCTTC
17	.	TRBV4-2	TRBJ2-3	.	CASSLTDGGDPTDTQYF	TGTGCCAGCAGCCTCACTGACGGGGGAGACCCCACAGATACGCAGTATTTT
13	.	TRBV27	TRBJ2-6	.	CASQGWGANVLTF	TGTGCCAGTCAGGGTTGGGGGGCCAACGTCCTGACTTTC
16	.	TRBV3-1/TRBV3-2	TRBJ2-4	.	CASSQGPIYAKNIQYF	TGTGCCAGCAGCCAAGGACCCATCTATGCCAAAAACATTCAGTACTTC
20	.	TRBV4-3	TRBJ2-3	TRBD2	CASSPDGLGLAGGLTDTQYF	TGCGCCAGCAGCCCGGACGGCCTGGGACTAGCGGGGGGGTTAACAGATACGCAGTATTTT
15	.	TRBV6-4	TRBJ2-2	TRBD2	CASSESGGATGELFF	TGTGCCAGCAGTGAAAGCGGGGGGGCCACCGGGGAGCTGTTTTTT
16	.	TRBV19	TRBJ1-3	.	CASSTASSGLGNTIYF	TGTGCCAGTAGTACCGCCTCGTCCGGGCTGGGAAACACCATATATTTT
11	.	TRBV29-1	TRBJ2-7	.	CSVDRGYEQYF	TGCAGCGTTGATAGGGGCTACGAGCAGTACTTC
16	.	TRBV7-2	TRBJ1-3	.	CASSLGQWGTGNTIYF	TGTGCCAGCAGCTTAGGGCAGTGGGGAACTGGAAACACCATATATTTT
18	.	TRBV27	TRBJ2-1	.	CASSPLFLGGHPFNEQFF	TGTGCCAGCAGTCCTCTATTCCTAGGTGGACACCCTTTCAATGAGCAGTTCTTC
12	.	TRBV12-3/TRBV12-4	TRBJ1-2	.	CASSFGPVGYTF	TGTGCCAGCAGTTTCGGGCCGGTCGGCTACACCTTC
15	.	TRBV5-8	TRBJ2-7	TRBD1	CASSLRQGIAYEQYF	TGTGCCAGCAGCTTGCGACAGGGGATCGCCTACGAGCAGTACTTC
12	.	TRBV11-2	TRBJ2-5	.	CASSSQPETQYF	TGTGCCAGCAGCTCCCAACCTGAGACCCAGTACTTC
17	few	TRBV7-9	TRBJ1-5	.	CASSLAPGSGAEQPQHF	TGTGCCAGCAGCTTAGCGCCAGGATCTGGGGCGGAACAGCCCCAGCATTTT
15	.	TRBV6-5	TRBJ1-3	.	CASSYAPVTGNTIYF	TGTGCCAGCAGTTATGCCCCAGTTACTGGAAACACCATATATTTT
14	.	TRBV27	TRBJ1-2	.	CASRSPDTGYGYTF	TGTGCCAGCAGGTCCCCAGACACGGGCTATGGCTACACCTTC
14	.	TRBV6-5	TRBJ1-3	.	CASRLQGYGNTIYF	TGTGCCAGCAGGCTGCAGGGATATGGAAACACCATATATTTT
15	.	TRBV18	TRBJ2-5	TRBD2	CASSPPSGRKETQYF	TGTGCCAGCTCACCCCCCAGCGGGAGGAAAGAGACCCAGTACTTC
13	.	TRBV28	TRBJ2-1	.	CASSLLGANEQFF	TGTGCCAGCAGTTTATTGGGGGCAAATGAGCAGTTCTTC
14	.	TRBV28	TRBJ1-4	TRBD1	CASSRPQGVEKLFF	TGTGCCAGCAGCCGGCCCCAGGGGGTTGAAAAACTGTTTTTT
16	.	TRBV11-2	TRBJ2-1	.	CASSLEWVGSYNEQFF	TGTGCCAGCAGCTTAGAGTGGGTTGGATCCTACAATGAGCAGTTCTTC
14	.	TRBV27	TRBJ1-2	.	CASRPSVAVYGYTF	TGTGCCAGCAGGCCGTCGGTGGCAGTCTATGGCTACACCTTC
15	.	TRBV6-5	TRBJ1-5	TRBD1	CASSWGQGGNQPQHF	TGTGCCAGCAGTTGGGGACAGGGCGGCAATCAGCCCCAGCATTTT
12	.	TRBV2	TRBJ1-2	.	CASSVLRGSYTF	TGTGCCAGCAGTGTCCTTCGGGGGAGCTACACCTTC
14	.	TRBV10-3	TRBJ1-3	.	CAIKDTGPGNTIYF	TGTGCCATCAAAGATACAGGGCCTGGAAACACCATATATTTT
16	.	TRBV5-6	TRBJ1-2	.	CASSLGGSTANYGYTF	TGTGCCAGCAGCTTGGGGGGTTCGACGGCTAACTATGGCTACACCTTC